This T cell receptor (beta chain) derives from a study of blood T cell repertoires in COVID-19. The overall study: PBMCs, B-cell-depleted T cells, or T cells were the source of the cDNA or gDNA that made up the material.

Methods used by the authors: Amplification from reference gene primers served as the basis for estimated nucleated cell counts. Measured with immunoSEQ multiplex PCR; TCRdb has only the in-frame clones, and not every one. That table furnishes V, J and clone size, whereas the DNA furnished D and trimming. The data contain fewer than 200,000 clones, 75% to 85% of them singletons. This clonotype was obtained from a woman aged 55-70 years with COVID-19, enrolled during active disease. The sample taken for sequencing was peripheral blood.

The CDR3 coding sequence is TGCGCCAGCAGCCAAGATGTGACAGCTCAGGGAGGCTACACCTTC. Translating gives CASSQDVTAQGGYTF. V is TRBV4-3 and J is TRBJ1-2, with D tentatively TRBD1 (5 bases). Germline assignment: CDR1 LGHNA and CDR2 YSLEER. V gave up 0 bases and J gave up 8 bases, with 16 bases separating them. CDR3 length: 15 amino acids.